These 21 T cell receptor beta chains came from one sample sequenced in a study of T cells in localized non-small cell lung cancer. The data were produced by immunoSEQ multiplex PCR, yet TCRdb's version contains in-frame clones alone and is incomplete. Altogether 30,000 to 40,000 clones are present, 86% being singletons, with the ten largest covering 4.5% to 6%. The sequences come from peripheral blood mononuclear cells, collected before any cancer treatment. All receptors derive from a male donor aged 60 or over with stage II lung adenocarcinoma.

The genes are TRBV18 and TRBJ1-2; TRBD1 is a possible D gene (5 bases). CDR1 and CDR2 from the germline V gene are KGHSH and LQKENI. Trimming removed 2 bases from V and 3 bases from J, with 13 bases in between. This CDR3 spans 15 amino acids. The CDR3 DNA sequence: TGTGCCAGCTCACCAATCGGGGGAGACGACTATGGCTACACCTTC. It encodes CASSPIGGDDYGYTF.

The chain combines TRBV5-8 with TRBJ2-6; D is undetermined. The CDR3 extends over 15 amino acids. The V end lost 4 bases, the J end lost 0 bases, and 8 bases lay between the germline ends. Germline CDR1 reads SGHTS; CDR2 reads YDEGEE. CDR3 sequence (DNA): TGTGCCAGCAGCCCCTACGTCTCTGGGGCCAACGTCCTGACTTTC. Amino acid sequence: CASSPYVSGANVLTF.

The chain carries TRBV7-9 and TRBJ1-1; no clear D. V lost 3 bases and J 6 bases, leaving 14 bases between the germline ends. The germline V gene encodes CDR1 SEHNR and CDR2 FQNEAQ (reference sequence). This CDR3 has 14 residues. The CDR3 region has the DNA TGTGCCAGCAGCTTGTCGGTAGCGCGGGCTGAAGCTTTCTTT. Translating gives CASSLSVARAEAFF.

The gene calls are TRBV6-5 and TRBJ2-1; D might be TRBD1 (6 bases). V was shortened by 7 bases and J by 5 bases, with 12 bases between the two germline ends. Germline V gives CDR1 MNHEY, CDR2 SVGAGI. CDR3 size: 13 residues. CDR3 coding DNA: TGTGCCAGCAAAGGACAGCTAAACAATGAGCAGTTCTTC. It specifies CASKGQLNNEQFF.

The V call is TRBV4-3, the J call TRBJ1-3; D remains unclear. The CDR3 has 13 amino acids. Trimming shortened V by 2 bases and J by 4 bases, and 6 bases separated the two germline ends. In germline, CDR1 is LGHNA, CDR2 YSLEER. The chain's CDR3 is CASSQTVGNTIYF. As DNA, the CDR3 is TGCGCCAGCAGCCAAACCGTAGGAAACACCATATATTTT.

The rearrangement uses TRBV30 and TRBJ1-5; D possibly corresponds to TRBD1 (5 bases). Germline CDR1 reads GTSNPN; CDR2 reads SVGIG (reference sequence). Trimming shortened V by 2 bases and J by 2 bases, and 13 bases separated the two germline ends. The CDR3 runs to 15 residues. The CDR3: CAWSQGSGGNQPQHF. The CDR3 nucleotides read TGTGCCTGGAGTCAGGGAAGTGGAGGCAATCAGCCCCAGCATTTT.

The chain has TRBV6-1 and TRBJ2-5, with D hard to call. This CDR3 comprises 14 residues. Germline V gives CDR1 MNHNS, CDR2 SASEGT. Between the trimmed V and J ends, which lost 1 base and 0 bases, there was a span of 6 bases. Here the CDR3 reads CASSEDRYQETQYF. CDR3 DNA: TGTGCCAGCAGTGAAGACAGATACCAAGAGACCCAGTACTTC.

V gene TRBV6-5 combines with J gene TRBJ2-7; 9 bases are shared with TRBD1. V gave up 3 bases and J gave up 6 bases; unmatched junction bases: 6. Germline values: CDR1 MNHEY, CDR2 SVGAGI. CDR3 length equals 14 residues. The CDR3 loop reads CASSYGTGFREQYF. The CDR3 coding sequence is TGTGCCAGCAGTTATGGGACAGGGTTCCGCGAGCAGTACTTC.

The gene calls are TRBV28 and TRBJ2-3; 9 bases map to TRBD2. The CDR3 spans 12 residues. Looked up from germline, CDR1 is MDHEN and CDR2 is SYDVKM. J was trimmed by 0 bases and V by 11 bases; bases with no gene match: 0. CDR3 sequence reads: CAAGGSTDTQYF. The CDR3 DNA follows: TGTGCCGCGGGGGGGAGCACAGATACGCAGTATTTT. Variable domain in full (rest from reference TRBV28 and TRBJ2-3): DVKVTQSSRYLVKRTGEKVFLECVQDMDHENMFWYRQDPGLGLRLIYFSYDVKMKEKGDIPEGYSVSREKKERFSLILESASTNQTSMYLCAAGGSTDTQYFGPGTRLTVL.

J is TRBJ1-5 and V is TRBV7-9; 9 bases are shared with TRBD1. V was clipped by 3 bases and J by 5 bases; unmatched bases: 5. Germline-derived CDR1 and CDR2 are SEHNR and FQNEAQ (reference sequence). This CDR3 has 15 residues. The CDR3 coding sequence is TGTGCCAGCAGCTTTGGACAGGGGTGGGATCAGCCCCAGCATTTT. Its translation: CASSFGQGWDQPQHF.

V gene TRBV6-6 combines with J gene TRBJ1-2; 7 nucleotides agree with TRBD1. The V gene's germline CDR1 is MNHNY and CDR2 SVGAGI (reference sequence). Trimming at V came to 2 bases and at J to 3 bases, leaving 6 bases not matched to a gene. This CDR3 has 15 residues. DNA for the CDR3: TGTGCCAGCAGTTACGATCAGGACAGGCACTATGGCTACACCTTC. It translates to CASSYDQDRHYGYTF.

CDR3 protein: CSARWGDTQYF. CDR3 bases: TGCAGTGCTAGATGGGGAGATACGCAGTATTTT. V and J are TRBV20-1 and TRBJ2-3; D is unresolved. V lost 2 bases to trimming and J lost 5 bases, with 5 bases between them. The CDR3 covers 11 residues. Germline assignment: CDR1 DFQATT and CDR2 SNEGSKA (reference sequence).

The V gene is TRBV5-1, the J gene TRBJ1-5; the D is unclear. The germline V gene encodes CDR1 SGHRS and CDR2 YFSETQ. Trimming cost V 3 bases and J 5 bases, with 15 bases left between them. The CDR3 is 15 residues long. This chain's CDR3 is CASSSRAGRDQPQHF. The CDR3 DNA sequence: TGCGCCAGCAGCTCCCGGGCGGGGAGGGATCAGCCCCAGCATTTT.

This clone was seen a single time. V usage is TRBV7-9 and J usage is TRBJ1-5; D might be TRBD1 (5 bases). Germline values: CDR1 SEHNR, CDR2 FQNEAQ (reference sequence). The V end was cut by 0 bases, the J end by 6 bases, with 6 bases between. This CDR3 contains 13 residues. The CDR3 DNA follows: TGTGCCAGCAGCTTAGCAGGGACTCAGCCCCAGCATTTT. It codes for CASSLAGTQPQHF.

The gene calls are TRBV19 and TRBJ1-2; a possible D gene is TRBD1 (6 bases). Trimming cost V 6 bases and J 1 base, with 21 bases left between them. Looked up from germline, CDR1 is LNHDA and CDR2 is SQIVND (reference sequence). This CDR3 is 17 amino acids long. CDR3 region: CASSRGPIRGINYGYTF. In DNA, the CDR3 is TGTGCCAGTAGCAGGGGACCGATCCGGGGAATTAACTATGGCTACACCTTC.

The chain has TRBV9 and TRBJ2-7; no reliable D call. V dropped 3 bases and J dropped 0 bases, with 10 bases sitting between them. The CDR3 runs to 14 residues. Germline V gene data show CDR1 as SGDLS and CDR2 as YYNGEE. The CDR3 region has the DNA TGTGCCAGCAGCGCCGACCCAAGCTCCTACGAGCAGTACTTC. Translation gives CASSADPSSYEQYF.

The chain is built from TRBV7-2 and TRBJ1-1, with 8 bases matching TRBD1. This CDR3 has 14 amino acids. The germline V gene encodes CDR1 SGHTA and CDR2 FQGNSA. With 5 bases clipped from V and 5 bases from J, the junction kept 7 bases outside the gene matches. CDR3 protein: CASSPRQGWTEAFF. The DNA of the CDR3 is TGTGCCAGCAGCCCTAGACAGGGGTGGACTGAAGCTTTCTTT.

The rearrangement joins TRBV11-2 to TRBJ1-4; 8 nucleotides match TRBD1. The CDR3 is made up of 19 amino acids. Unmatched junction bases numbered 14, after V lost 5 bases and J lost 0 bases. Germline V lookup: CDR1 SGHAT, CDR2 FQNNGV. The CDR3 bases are TGTGCCAGCAGCGCCCGGGACAGGCTAACGATTGCAACTAATGAAAAACTGTTTTTT. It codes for CASSARDRLTIATNEKLFF.

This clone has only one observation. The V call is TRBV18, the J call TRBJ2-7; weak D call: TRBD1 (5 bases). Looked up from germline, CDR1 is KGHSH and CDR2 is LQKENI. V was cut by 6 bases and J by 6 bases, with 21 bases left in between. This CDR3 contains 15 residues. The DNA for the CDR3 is TGTGCCAGCTCCCCAGGGCAGGTCCAATCGATCGAGCAGTACTTC. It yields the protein CASSPGQVQSIEQYF.

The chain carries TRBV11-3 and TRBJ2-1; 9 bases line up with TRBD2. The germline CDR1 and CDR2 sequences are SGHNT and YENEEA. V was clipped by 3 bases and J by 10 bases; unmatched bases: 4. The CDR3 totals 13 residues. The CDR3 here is CASSLREGREQFF. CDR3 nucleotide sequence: TGTGCCAGCAGCTTGCGGGAGGGCCGAGAGCAGTTCTTC.

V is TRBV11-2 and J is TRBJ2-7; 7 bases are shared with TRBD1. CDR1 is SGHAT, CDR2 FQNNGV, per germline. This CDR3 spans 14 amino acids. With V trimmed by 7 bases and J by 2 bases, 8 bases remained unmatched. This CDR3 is CASTPRTGPYEQYF. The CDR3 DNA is TGTGCCAGCACCCCGCGGACAGGACCCTACGAGCAGTACTTC.